This T cell receptor (beta chain) was sequenced for a study of T cells in Graves' hyperthyroidism and ophthalmopathy. Study-level findings and limits: Onset of ophthalmopathy came a median roughly 6.5 months after the model predicted it. Appearing also in blood were most of the thyroid clonotypes expanded above 0.001.

TCR beta CDR3 regions were amplified from RNA transcripts. The TCR CDR3 was amplified in a first-round RT-PCR using the HTBI primer set. MiXCR, run by TCRdb on the multiplex PCR reads, gives a single entry per CDR3 protein. Found here are 340,000 or so distinct CDR3 sequences, about 21% of them singletons; the top ten hold 50% to 65%. This clonotype was seen ten or more times. Its antigen is currently unknown. V shed 5 bases, J shed 3 bases, and the junction held 19 bases outside the gene matches. Germline V CDR1 and CDR2: SGHVS, FQNEAQ. This CDR3 spans 19 amino acids. The PBMCs had their origin in roughly 9.8 ml of fresh peripheral blood.

The V call is TRBV7-8, the J call TRBJ2-3; 8 bases map to TRBD2. The material sequenced was blood. The source of this sequence is a woman in her 50s with Graves' hyperthyroidism. This chain's CDR3 is CASSAKISGGSAGTDTQYF. The CDR3 DNA is TGTGCCAGCAGCGCAAAGATCAGCGGGGGCTCCGCGGGAACAGATACGCAGTATTTT.